This T cell receptor beta chain came from a study of blood T cell repertoires in COVID-19. The overall study: Specimens from acute and convalescent COVID-19 originated in the United States, Italy and Spain.

Participants had their cohort set by participant-reported clinical history. The assay was immunoSEQ multiplex PCR, and TCRdb's table has in-frame clones only and misses some. This sample carries approximately 250,000 clones, roughly 87% of them seen once, and the ten largest clones take approximately 1%. This clonotype was obtained from a woman between 25 and 40 years old who had recovered from COVID-19. The sample was PBMCs or T cells enriched from blood (not recorded which).

The CDR3 sequence is CASSPGQSNQPQHF. The CDR3 region has the DNA TGTGCCAGCAGTCCGGGACAGAGCAATCAGCCCCAGCATTTT. This sequence joins TRBV27 and TRBJ1-5; 7 bases fit TRBD1. The CDR3 runs 14 residues. Germline V gene sequence: CDR1 MNHEY, CDR2 SMNVEV (reference sequence). Germline trimming cut 5 bases from V and 1 base from J; bases unmatched to any gene: 2.